What follows describes a single T cell receptor beta chain. The antigen is not known. The CDR3 runs 14 residues. Between the trimmed V and J ends, which lost 5 bases and 3 bases, there was a span of 11 bases. CDR1 and CDR2 (germline): SGHVS, FQNEAQ. The PCR had 60 Vbeta and 13 Jbeta primers. Generated by immunoSEQ multiplex PCR, the TCRdb table keeps only in-frame clones and is missing some. This table has 140,000 to 150,000 clones, about four fifths appearing once. This sample was taken from a study of cytomegalovirus exposure and HLA in healthy donors. General study points: Analysis was carried out at a later point, and it linked a missense DCLRE1C variant to TCR beta V- and J-gene trimming.

The TCR was taken from a woman under 30 in good health and CMV-seropositive. The rearrangement links TRBV7-8 to TRBJ1-5; tentatively, D is TRBD1 (6 bases). Source material: PBMCs. CDR3 region: CASSQDSPNQPQHF. DNA of the CDR3: TGTGCCAGCAGCCAGGACAGCCCCAATCAGCCCCAGCATTTT.